This is a list of T cell receptor beta chains from one sample in a study of T cell changes during pregnancy in multiple sclerosis. TCRdb keeps only in-frame clones here, not all; method: immunoSEQ multiplex PCR. Among about 47,000 clones listed, roughly 90% were seen once. The material was peripheral blood, obtained in the first trimester of pregnancy. All receptors derive from a female donor with multiple sclerosis, enrolled in a pregnancy study. Both conserved end residues are part of each CDR3. A D gene is named only where the DNA matches it firmly. For some rows the clone size is stated as once, few or many, or as a class when expanded; others skip it.

J: TRBJ2-6; size: once; D: NA; V: TRBV28; CDR3: CASRLTWANVLTF; DNA: TGTGCCAGCAGGCTTACTTGGGCCAACGTCCTGACTTTC
J: TRBJ2-7; size: NA; D: NA; V: TRBV7-8; CDR3: CASSLNGGQPTYEQYF; DNA: TGTGCCAGCAGCCTTAACGGGGGACAGCCTACCTACGAGCAGTACTTC
J: TRBJ1-1; size: NA; D: TRBD1; V: TRBV29-1; CDR3: CSVVVGSSGGTEAFF; DNA: TGCAGCGTTGTGGTGGGGTCCTCAGGGGGCACTGAAGCTTTCTTT
J: TRBJ2-5; size: NA; D: TRBD2; V: TRBV4-3; CDR3: CASSQAGTSGGAGETQYF; DNA: TGCGCCAGCAGCCAAGCGGGGACTAGCGGGGGGGCCGGGGAGACCCAGTACTTC
J: TRBJ2-2; size: NA; D: TRBD2; V: TRBV11-2; CDR3: CASRSTSGGNTGELFF; DNA: TGTGCCAGCAGATCGACTAGCGGGGGGAACACCGGGGAGCTGTTTTTT
J: TRBJ2-1; size: NA; D: NA; V: TRBV28; CDR3: CAVRTLNNEQFF; DNA: TGTGCCGTTAGGACTCTAAACAATGAGCAGTTCTTC
J: TRBJ1-6; size: NA; D: TRBD1; V: TRBV18; CDR3: CASSPGQADSPLHF; DNA: TGTGCCAGCTCACCCGGACAGGCGGATTCACCCCTCCACTTT
J: TRBJ2-5; size: NA; D: TRBD2; V: TRBV2; CDR3: CANSGGAYETQYF; DNA: TGTGCCAATAGCGGGGGGGCCTATGAGACCCAGTACTTC
J: TRBJ2-3; size: NA; D: NA; V: TRBV6-5; CDR3: CASSSAGTDTQYF; DNA: TGTGCCAGCAGTTCCGCGGGCACAGATACGCAGTATTTT
J: TRBJ1-3; size: once; D: NA; V: TRBV15; CDR3: CATSSIQGHTIYF; DNA: TGTGCCACCAGCTCTATACAGGGTCACACCATATATTTT
J: TRBJ2-7; size: NA; D: TRBD1; V: TRBV2; CDR3: CASSEDGTGGDEQYF; DNA: TGTGCCAGCAGTGAGGACGGGACAGGGGGCGACGAGCAGTACTTC
J: TRBJ1-2; size: NA; D: NA; V: TRBV18; CDR3: CASSPLRGGDVTF; DNA: TGTGCCAGCTCACCACTCCGGGGAGGTGATGTGACCTTC
J: TRBJ1-5; size: NA; D: NA; V: TRBV28; CDR3: CASSLLSAGQPQHF; DNA: TGTGCCAGCAGTTTATTGAGTGCGGGTCAGCCCCAGCATTTT
J: TRBJ1-5; size: NA; D: TRBD1; V: TRBV2; CDR3: CASSEDRGEPQHF; DNA: TGTGCCAGCAGTGAGGACAGGGGAGAGCCCCAGCATTTT
J: TRBJ2-5; size: NA; D: NA; V: TRBV19; CDR3: CASSPEGTEETQYF; DNA: TGTGCCAGTAGTCCCGAGGGAACCGAAGAGACCCAGTACTTC
J: TRBJ2-1; size: NA; D: TRBD2; V: TRBV7-2; CDR3: CASSLLAGGYNEQFF; DNA: TGTGCCAGCAGCTTGCTAGCGGGGGGGTACAATGAGCAGTTCTTC
J: TRBJ2-5; size: NA; D: TRBD1; V: TRBV5-4; CDR3: CASSWDRQETQYF; DNA: TGTGCCAGCAGCTGGGACAGGCAAGAGACCCAGTACTTC